What follows are 30 T cell receptor beta chains derived from one specimen sequenced in a study of cytomegalovirus exposure and HLA in healthy donors. In the PCR, 60 Vbeta and 13 Jbeta primers were used. Profiled with immunoSEQ multiplex PCR; TCRdb holds only in-frame clones, not every one. Of about 120,000 clones in the sample, around 70% were seen once. Sequencing was performed on PBMCs. These TCRs come from a woman between 50 and 59 years old in good health and CMV-seropositive.

This chain links TRBV2 with TRBJ1-1; a weak D match, TRBD1 (6 bases). The CDR3 consists of 14 residues. The V gene lost 5 bases and the J gene lost 0 bases, with 10 bases spanning the gap. CDR1 is SNHLY, CDR2 FYNNEI, per germline. CDR3 DNA: TGTGCCAGCAGTTGGGACACGATGAACACTGAAGCTTTCTTT. It translates to CASSWDTMNTEAFF.

The chain uses TRBV6-6 and TRBJ2-7; 8 bases are shared with TRBD1. The trim removed 7 bases at V and 3 bases at J, leaving 8 bases unmatched. The CDR3 length is 14 residues. Per germline, CDR1 MNHNY and CDR2 SVGAGI (reference sequence). The chain's CDR3 is CASTPGGGNYEQYF. The CDR3 DNA follows: TGTGCCAGCACCCCAGGGGGCGGAAACTACGAGCAGTACTTC.

The chain links TRBV7-2 to TRBJ2-7; 9 positions agree with TRBD2. The CDR3 consists of 15 residues. With 1 base clipped from V and 2 bases from J, the junction kept 3 bases outside the gene matches. CDR1 is SGHTA, CDR2 FQGNSA, per germline. In DNA, the CDR3 is TGTGCCAGCAGCTTAGGGCCTAGCGGGGCCTACGAGCAGTACTTC. Translating it yields CASSLGPSGAYEQYF. Full variable domain (remainder filled in from reference TRBV7-2 and TRBJ2-7): GAGVSQSPSNKVTEKGKDVELRCDPISGHTALYWYRQSLGQGLEFLIYFQGNSAPDKSGLPSDRFSAERTGGSVSTLTIQRTQQEDSAVYLCASSLGPSGAYEQYFGPGTRLTVT.

V gene TRBV6-5 combines with J gene TRBJ2-1; 7 bases map to TRBD2. The length of the CDR3 is 15 residues. The ends lost 8 bases at V and 4 bases at J; junction bases unmatched: 11. CDR1 is MNHEY and CDR2 is SVGAGI in the germline V gene. The CDR3 DNA reads TGTGCCAGCTACTCGACTAGCAGACCTTACAATGAGCAGTTCTTC. Protein sequence: CASYSTSRPYNEQFF.

The chain uses TRBV5-6 and TRBJ1-1; perhaps TRBD1 as D (6 bases). The CDR3 runs 13 residues. Germline CDR1 and CDR2: SGHDT and YYEEEE. V was trimmed by 1 base and J by 4 bases, leaving 8 bases between them. The CDR3 protein is CASSLTGITEAFF. CDR3 nucleotides: TGTGCCAGCAGCTTGACAGGGATCACTGAAGCTTTCTTT.

This clone was observed a handful of times. The V gene is TRBV19, the J gene TRBJ1-5; D may be TRBD1 (6 bases). Trimming removed 3 bases at V and 7 bases at J, with 13 bases between. This CDR3 has 14 residues. From germline, CDR1 is LNHDA and CDR2 SQIVND (reference sequence). Here the CDR3 DNA reads TGTGCCAGTAGTATTTTGCAGGGGCAACAGCCCCAGCATTTT. Its protein is CASSILQGQQPQHF.

V usage is TRBV2 and J usage is TRBJ1-6; 7 bases align to TRBD1. In germline, CDR1 is SNHLY, CDR2 FYNNEI. This CDR3 spans 13 amino acids. V was clipped by 3 bases and J by 14 bases; unmatched bases: 7. The CDR3: CASSDRGFSALHF. The DNA of the CDR3 is TGTGCCAGCAGTGACAGGGGGTTCTCGGCCCTCCACTTT. Based on the CDR3 plus reference TRBV2 and TRBJ1-6, the full variable domain is EPEVTQTPSHQVTQMGQEVILRCVPISNHLYFYWYRQILGQKVEFLVSFYNNEISEKSEIFDDQFSVERPDGSNFTLKIRSTKLEDSAMYFCASSDRGFSALHFGNGTRLTVT.

The CDR3 DNA sequence: TGTGCCAGCAGCTCCAGGGGGTCGGGTGAAGCTTTCTTT. Translation gives CASSSRGSGEAFF. This chain joins TRBV6-5 and TRBJ1-1; 7 nucleotides agree with TRBD1. The CDR3 runs 13 residues. Germline assignment: CDR1 MNHEY and CDR2 SVGAGI. Trimming cost V 6 bases and J 7 bases; bases outside gene matches: 8.

V and J are TRBV7-8 and TRBJ1-1; D remains ambiguous. This CDR3 spans 11 amino acids. V lost 0 bases and J lost 8, with 4 bases in between. Germline CDR1 SGHVS, CDR2 FQNEAQ. The CDR3 spells CASSLAEEAFF. The CDR3 coding sequence is TGTGCCAGCAGCTTAGCTGAGGAAGCTTTCTTT.

This chain joins TRBV27 and TRBJ1-2; D might be TRBD1 (5 bases). Per the germline V gene, CDR1 is MNHEY and CDR2 is SMNVEV (reference sequence). V dropped 6 bases and J dropped 4 bases, with 15 bases sitting between them. The CDR3 has 14 residues. The CDR3 region has the DNA TGTGCCAGCAGCGACAGCCCCAGCACCTATGGCTACACCTTC. Translating gives CASSDSPSTYGYTF.

This chain connects TRBV19 to TRBJ1-6; tentatively, D is TRBD1 (5 bases). The CDR3 consists of 16 residues. The germline V gene encodes CDR1 LNHDA and CDR2 SQIVND (reference sequence). The V end was cut by 4 bases, the J end by 6 bases, with 16 bases between. CDR3 protein: CASSTASTVFNSPLHF. The CDR3 region has the DNA TGTGCCAGTAGTACCGCCTCGACAGTTTTTAATTCACCCCTCCACTTT. Full variable domain (outside the CDR3, taken from reference TRBV19 and TRBJ1-6): DGGITQSPKYLFRKEGQNVTLSCEQNLNHDAMYWYRQDPGQGLRLIYYSQIVNDFQKGDIAEGYSVSREKKESFPLTVTSAQKNPTAFYLCASSTASTVFNSPLHFGNGTRLTVT.

A few counts support this clone. The chain carries TRBV27 and TRBJ1-5; weak D call: TRBD1 (5 bases). The ends were cut back, 6 bases at V and 0 bases at J, with 12 bases in the middle. Looked up from germline, CDR1 is MNHEY and CDR2 is SMNVEV (reference sequence). This CDR3 contains 15 residues. Here the CDR3 reads CASRSRAYSNQPQHF. DNA of the CDR3: TGTGCCAGCAGATCCAGGGCGTATAGCAATCAGCCCCAGCATTTT.

The chain employs TRBV2 and TRBJ1-6; D gene ambiguous. The CDR3 totals 9 residues. Germline CDR1 is SNHLY and CDR2 is FYNNEI. Trimming took 9 bases from V and 13 from J, leaving 7 bases between them. CDR3 amino acids: CARMRPLHF. In DNA form, the CDR3 reads TGTGCCAGAATGAGGCCCCTCCACTTT.

This clone showed up just once. The genes are TRBV5-1 and TRBJ2-3; 9 nucleotides match TRBD2. Germline loops: CDR1 SGHRS, CDR2 YFSETQ. V was pared by 7 bases and J by 2 bases, with 8 bases of the junction left unmatched. This CDR3 contains 15 residues. The CDR3 DNA reads as TGCGCCAGCCAGCCCCTAGCGGGGAACACAGATACGCAGTATTTT. This codes for CASQPLAGNTDTQYF.

This rearrangement joins TRBV18 to TRBJ2-7; 8 bases agree with TRBD2. This CDR3 has 14 amino acids. CDR1 and CDR2 (germline): KGHSH, LQKENI. The J segment lost 4 bases and the V segment lost 0 bases, leaving 2 bases of the junction unmatched. This CDR3 is CASSPPRGAYEQYF. For the CDR3, the DNA is TGTGCCAGCTCACCACCGCGGGGGGCATACGAGCAGTACTTC.

The rearrangement links TRBV5-1 to TRBJ2-2; D might be TRBD2 (5 bases). The CDR3 sequence is 16 residues long. Deletions cut 0 bases from V and 1 base from J, with 10 bases between. Germline CDR1 and CDR2: SGHRS and YFSETQ. The CDR3 region has the DNA TGCGCCAGCAGCTTGGCCAACCGGGGGAACACCGGGGAGCTGTTTTTT. It specifies CASSLANRGNTGELFF.

This clone was observed a handful of times. This chain connects TRBV7-2 to TRBJ2-1; 9 bases agree with TRBD1. The CDR3 has 18 residues. The V segment lost 1 base and the J segment 5 bases; nucleotides outside the gene matches: 12. Germline-derived CDR1 and CDR2 are SGHTA and FQGNSA. The CDR3 nucleotides read TGTGCCAGCAGCTTAGTTCCCTCTGGACAGGGGTTCCACAATGAGCAGTTCTTC. Its translation is CASSLVPSGQGFHNEQFF.

The chain is built from TRBV5-1 and TRBJ1-1; D is possibly TRBD1 (6 bases). V shed 0 bases and J shed 3 bases, with 12 bases lying between them. Per germline, CDR1 SGHRS and CDR2 YFSETQ. CDR3 length: 15 amino acids. CDR3 sequence (DNA): TGCGCCAGCAGCTTGGGAAGGGGGTTGGACACTGAAGCTTTCTTT. Amino acid sequence: CASSLGRGLDTEAFF.

V is TRBV29-1 and J is TRBJ2-2; D unresolved. Germline CDR1 reads SQVTM; CDR2 reads ANQGSEA. The CDR3 is made up of 11 amino acids. V was clipped by 3 bases and J by 6 bases, with 5 bases between them. The CDR3 spells CSVDSAGELFF. In DNA form, the CDR3 reads TGCAGCGTTGATAGTGCCGGGGAGCTGTTTTTT.

The CDR3 region is CSVGTSGPTDTQYF. The DNA for the CDR3 is TGCAGCGTTGGGACTAGCGGGCCGACAGATACGCAGTATTTT. This chain joins TRBV29-1 and TRBJ2-3; 11 bases agree with TRBD2. The junction had 3 bases not matched to a gene; V was cut back by 4 bases and J by 3 bases. The V gene's germline CDR1 is SQVTM and CDR2 ANQGSEA. The CDR3 length is 14 residues.

This chain connects TRBV7-2 to TRBJ2-5; 10 bases line up with TRBD1. V lost 2 bases to trimming and J lost 4 bases; unmatched junction nucleotides: 4. The CDR3 contains 15 residues. CDR1 and CDR2 from the germline V gene are SGHTA and FQGNSA. CDR3 residues: CASSLTGTGVETQYF. The CDR3 bases are TGTGCCAGCAGCTTAACAGGGACAGGGGTAGAGACCCAGTACTTC.

This clone was seen just once. The chain carries TRBV5-5 and TRBJ1-1; D not resolved. From germline, CDR1 is SGHKS and CDR2 YYEKEE (reference sequence). The CDR3 spans 16 residues. The V gene lost 5 bases and the J gene lost 1 base, with 18 bases spanning the gap. The CDR3 sequence: CASSGPGGLKNTEAFF. Here the CDR3 DNA reads TGTGCCAGCAGTGGCCCAGGTGGGCTGAAGAACACTGAAGCTTTCTTT.

The chain is built from TRBV19 and TRBJ2-1; D possibly corresponds to TRBD2 (6 bases). Germline CDR1 LNHDA, CDR2 SQIVND (reference sequence). The CDR3 spans 16 residues. Deletions cut 5 bases from V and 7 bases from J, with 21 bases between. CDR3: CASSPREAVERNEQFF. CDR3 coding DNA: TGTGCCAGTAGTCCGAGGGAGGCAGTCGAGAGGAATGAGCAGTTCTTC.

The V gene is TRBV18, the J gene TRBJ1-1; 9 nucleotides agree with TRBD1. Germline V CDR1 and CDR2: KGHSH, LQKENI. After removal of 4 bases from V and 1 base from J, the junction contained 4 bases not matched to a gene. CDR3 size: 15 residues. Here the CDR3 DNA reads TGTGCCAGCTCACTACTGGACAGGGGGAACACTGAAGCTTTCTTT. Translating gives CASSLLDRGNTEAFF.

The chain links TRBV13 to TRBJ2-7, with 8 positions matching TRBD2. CDR1 is PRHDT and CDR2 is FYEKMQ in the germline V gene (reference sequence). The CDR3 has 15 residues. V shed 5 bases and J 6 bases; nucleotides not matched to a gene: 12. CDR3 sequence reads: CASSVSGDHYAEQYF. The CDR3 region has the DNA TGTGCCAGCAGCGTTAGCGGGGACCACTATGCCGAGCAGTACTTC.

As regards this clone: The sample contains more than one DNA sequence encoding this CDR3. The chain uses TRBV30 and TRBJ1-1; unclear D gene. V was trimmed by 1 base and J by 5 bases, leaving 8 bases between them. This CDR3 is built from 12 residues. Germline V gene sequence: CDR1 GTSNPN, CDR2 SVGIG (reference sequence). CDR3 bases: TGTGCCTGGAGTGCTGGGAGGACTGAAGCTTTCTTT. It is translated as CAWSAGRTEAFF.

This clone appeared a single time. This sequence joins TRBV5-8 and TRBJ1-2; D is uncertain. This CDR3 spans 14 amino acids. Deletions cut 5 bases from V and 0 bases from J, with 11 bases between. Germline lookup yields CDR1 SGHTS and CDR2 YDEGEE. CDR3 nucleotide sequence: TGTGCCAGCAGTTTCCAGGCCACTAACTATGGCTACACCTTC. Translated: CASSFQATNYGYTF.

The J gene is TRBJ2-2, the V gene TRBV11-3, with a tentative D call TRBD2 (5 bases). In germline, CDR1 is SGHNT, CDR2 YENEEA. CDR3 length: 13 residues. Deletions cut 6 bases from V and 7 bases from J, with 12 bases between. CDR3 in amino acids: CASSFLARGELFF. DNA of the CDR3: TGTGCCAGCAGTTTCCTAGCCCGCGGGGAGCTGTTTTTT.

CDR3 in DNA: TGTGCCAGCAGCGCAGCTGATTACCAGACTAGCGGGAACATTCAGTACTTC. Residues: CASSAADYQTSGNIQYF. The chain couples TRBV28 to TRBJ2-4; 10 bases are a match to TRBD2. The CDR3 runs to 17 residues. The germline CDR1 and CDR2 sequences are MDHEN and SYDVKM. V lost 6 bases and J lost 7; bases outside the gene matches: 15.

This chain uses TRBV5-1 with TRBJ1-2, with D possibly being TRBD1 (5 bases). Germline V gives CDR1 SGHRS, CDR2 YFSETQ. V gave up 7 bases and J gave up 7 bases, with 14 bases separating them. The CDR3 sequence is 12 residues long. CDR3 DNA: TGCGCCAGCGGCCGGGACTTAAGTGGCTACACCTTC. The encoded protein is CASGRDLSGYTF.